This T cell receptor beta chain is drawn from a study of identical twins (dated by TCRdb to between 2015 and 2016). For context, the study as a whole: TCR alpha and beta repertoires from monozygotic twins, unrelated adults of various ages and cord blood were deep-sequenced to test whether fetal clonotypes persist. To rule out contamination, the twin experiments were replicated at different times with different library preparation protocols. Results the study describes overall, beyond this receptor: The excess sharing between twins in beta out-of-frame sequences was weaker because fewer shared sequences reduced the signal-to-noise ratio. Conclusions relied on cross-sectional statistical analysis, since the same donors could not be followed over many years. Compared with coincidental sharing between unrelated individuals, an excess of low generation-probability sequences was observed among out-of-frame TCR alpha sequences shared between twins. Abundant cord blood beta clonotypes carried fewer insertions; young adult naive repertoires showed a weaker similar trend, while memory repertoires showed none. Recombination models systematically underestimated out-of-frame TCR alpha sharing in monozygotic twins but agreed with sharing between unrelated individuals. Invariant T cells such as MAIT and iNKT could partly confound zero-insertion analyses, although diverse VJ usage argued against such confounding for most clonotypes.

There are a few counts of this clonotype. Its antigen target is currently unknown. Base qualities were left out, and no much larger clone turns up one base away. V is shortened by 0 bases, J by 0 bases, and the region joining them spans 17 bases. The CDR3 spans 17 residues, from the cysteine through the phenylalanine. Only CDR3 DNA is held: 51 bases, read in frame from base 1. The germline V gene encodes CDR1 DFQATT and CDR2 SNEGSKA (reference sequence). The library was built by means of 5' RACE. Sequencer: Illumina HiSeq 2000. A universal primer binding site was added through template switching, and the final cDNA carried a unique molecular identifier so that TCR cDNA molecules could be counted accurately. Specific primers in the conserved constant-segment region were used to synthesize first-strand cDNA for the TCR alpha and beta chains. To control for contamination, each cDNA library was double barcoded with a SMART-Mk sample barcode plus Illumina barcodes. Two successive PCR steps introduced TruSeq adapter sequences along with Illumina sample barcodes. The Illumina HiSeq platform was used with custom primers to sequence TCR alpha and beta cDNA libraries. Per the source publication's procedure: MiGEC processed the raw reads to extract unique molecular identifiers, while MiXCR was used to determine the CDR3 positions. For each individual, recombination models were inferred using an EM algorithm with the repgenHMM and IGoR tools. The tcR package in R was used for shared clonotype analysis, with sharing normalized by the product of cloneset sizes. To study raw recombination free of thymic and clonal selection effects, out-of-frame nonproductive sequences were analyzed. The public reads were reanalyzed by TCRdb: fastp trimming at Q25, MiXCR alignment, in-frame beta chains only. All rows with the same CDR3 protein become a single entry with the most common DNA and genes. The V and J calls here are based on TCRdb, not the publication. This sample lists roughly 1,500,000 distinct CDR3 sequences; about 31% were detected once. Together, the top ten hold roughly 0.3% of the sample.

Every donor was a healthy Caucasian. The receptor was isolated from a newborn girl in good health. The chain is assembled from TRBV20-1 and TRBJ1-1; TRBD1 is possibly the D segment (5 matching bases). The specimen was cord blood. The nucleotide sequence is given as TGCAGTGCTAGAGACTCCAGGGTCCCCCTAATGAACACTGAAGCTTTCTTT. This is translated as CSARDSRVPLMNTEAFF.